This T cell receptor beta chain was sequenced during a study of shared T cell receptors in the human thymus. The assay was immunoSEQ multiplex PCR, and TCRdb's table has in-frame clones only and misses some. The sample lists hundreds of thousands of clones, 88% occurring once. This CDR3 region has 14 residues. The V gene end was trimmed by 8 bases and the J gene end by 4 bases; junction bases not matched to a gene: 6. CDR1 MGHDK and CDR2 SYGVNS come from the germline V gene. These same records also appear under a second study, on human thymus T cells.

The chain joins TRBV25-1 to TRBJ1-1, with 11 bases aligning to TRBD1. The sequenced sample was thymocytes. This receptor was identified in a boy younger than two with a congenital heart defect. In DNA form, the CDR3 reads TGTGCCAGCCGGACAGGGGGCCGGGCCACTGAAGCTTTCTTT. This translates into CASRTGGRATEAFF.